This T cell receptor beta chain was captured by sequencing in a study of cytomegalovirus exposure and HLA in healthy donors. Whole-study results and caveats: The authors confirmed in vitro that a few CMV-associated chains were specific for CMV antigens.

PCR primers comprised 60 Vbeta and 13 Jbeta primers. Libraries were prepared by immunoSEQ multiplex PCR; TCRdb keeps only in-frame clonotypes and omits some of them. The table has fewer than 200,000 clones, roughly 80% seen once; the top ten hold about 0.77%. Germline CDR1 LGHNA, CDR2 YSLEER. The CDR3 has 17 residues. The junction had 7 bases not matched to a gene; V was cut back by 3 bases and J by 2 bases. This clone was observed a few times. Its antigen is as yet unknown. This clonotype was obtained from a woman between 18 and 29 years old in good health and CMV-seronegative. Sequenced input: PBMCs. This chain joins TRBV4-3 and TRBJ2-1; 10 bases agree with TRBD2. The chain's CDR3 is CASSQAEGLATYNEQFF. As DNA, the CDR3 is TGCGCCAGCAGCCAGGCAGAGGGACTAGCGACCTACAATGAGCAGTTCTTC.